This T cell receptor (beta chain) was identified during a study of blood T cell repertoires in COVID-19. Measured with immunoSEQ multiplex PCR; TCRdb has only the in-frame clones, and not every one. The data show 160,000 or so clones, approximately 86% seen once. This CDR3 has 16 residues. Germline V CDR1 and CDR2: MNHEY, SMNVEV (reference sequence). V was cut by 6 bases and J by 1 base, with 17 bases left in between. This receptor was obtained from a woman aged 60-70 years who had recovered from COVID-19. The material sequenced was peripheral blood. V gene TRBV27 combines with J gene TRBJ2-3; D possibly corresponds to TRBD2 (5 bases). CDR3: CASSGRAVHGTDTQYF. In nucleotides, the CDR3 is TGTGCCAGCAGCGGGCGAGCGGTACATGGCACAGATACGCAGTATTTT.